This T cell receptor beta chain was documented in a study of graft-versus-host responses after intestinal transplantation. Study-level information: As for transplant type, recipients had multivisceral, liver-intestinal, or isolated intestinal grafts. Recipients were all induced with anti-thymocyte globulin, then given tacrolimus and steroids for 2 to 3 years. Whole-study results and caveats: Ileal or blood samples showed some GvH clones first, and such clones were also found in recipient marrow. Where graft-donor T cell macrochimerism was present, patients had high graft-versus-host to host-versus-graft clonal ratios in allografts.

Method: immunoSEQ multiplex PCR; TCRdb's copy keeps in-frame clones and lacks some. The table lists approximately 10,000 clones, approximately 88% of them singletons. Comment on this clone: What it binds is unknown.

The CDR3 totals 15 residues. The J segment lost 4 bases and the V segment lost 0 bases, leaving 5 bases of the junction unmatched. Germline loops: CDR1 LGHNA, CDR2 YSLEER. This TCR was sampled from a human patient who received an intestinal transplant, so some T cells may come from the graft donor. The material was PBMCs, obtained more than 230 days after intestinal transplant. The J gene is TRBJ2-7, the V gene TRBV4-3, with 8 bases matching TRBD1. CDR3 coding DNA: TGCGCCAGCAGCCAAGATCAGGGGGCGGTGTACGAGCAGTACTTC. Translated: CASSQDQGAVYEQYF.